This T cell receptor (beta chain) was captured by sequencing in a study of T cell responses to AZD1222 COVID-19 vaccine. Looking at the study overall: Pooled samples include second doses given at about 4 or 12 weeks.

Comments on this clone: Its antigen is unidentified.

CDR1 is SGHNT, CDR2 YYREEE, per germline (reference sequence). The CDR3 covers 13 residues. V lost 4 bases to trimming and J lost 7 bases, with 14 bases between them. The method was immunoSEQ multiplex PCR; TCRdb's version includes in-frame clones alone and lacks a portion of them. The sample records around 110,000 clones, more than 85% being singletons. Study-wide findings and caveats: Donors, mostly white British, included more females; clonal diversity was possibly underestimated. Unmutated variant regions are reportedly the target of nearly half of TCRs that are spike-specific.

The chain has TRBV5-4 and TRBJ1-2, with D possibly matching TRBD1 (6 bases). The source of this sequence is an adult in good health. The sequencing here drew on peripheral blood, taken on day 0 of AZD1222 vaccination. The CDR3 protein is CASSPTGTGGYTF. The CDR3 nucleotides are TGTGCCAGCAGCCCTACAGGGACTGGTGGCTACACCTTC.